The 23 T cell receptor beta chains below were found in one sample sequenced in a study of blood T cell repertoires in COVID-19. Sequencing used immunoSEQ multiplex PCR; TCRdb keeps in-frame clones, though not all of them. This sample has about 120,000 clones, with about four fifths found just once. Input material: peripheral blood. Every receptor here comes from a man between 60 and 75 years old with active or convalescent COVID-19.

The chain joins TRBV6-5 to TRBJ2-7, with 11 bases matching TRBD2. The CDR3 has 15 amino acids. Per the germline V gene, CDR1 is MNHEY and CDR2 is SVGAGI. V lost 2 bases and J lost 4; bases outside the gene matches: 4. As DNA, the CDR3 is TGTGCCAGCAGTTACCCGGCTAGCGGGAGGTACGAGCAGTACTTC. This sequence encodes CASSYPASGRYEQYF.

This chain uses TRBV28 with TRBJ2-3; 13 nucleotides agree with TRBD2. This CDR3 region has 19 residues. The trim removed 1 base at V and 4 bases at J, leaving 11 bases unmatched. Germline V gives CDR1 MDHEN, CDR2 SYDVKM. CDR3 sequence reads: CASSLSRGLAGEVADTQYF. The CDR3 nucleotides read TGTGCCAGCAGTTTATCCCGTGGACTAGCGGGAGAGGTGGCAGATACGCAGTATTTT.

This clone appeared many times. The rearrangement uses TRBV6-6 and TRBJ1-5; D unclear. V was trimmed by 5 bases and J by 0 bases, leaving 8 bases between them. Per germline, CDR1 MNHNY and CDR2 SVGAGI (reference sequence). This CDR3 has 14 amino acids. The CDR3 DNA sequence: TGTGCCAGCAGTCGGAGGTATAGCAATCAGCCCCAGCATTTT. It specifies CASSRRYSNQPQHF.

The chain is built from TRBV11-3 and TRBJ1-4; no reliable D call. Germline V gene lookup returns CDR1 SGHNT and CDR2 YENEEA. Between the trimmed V and J ends, which lost 7 bases and 4 bases, there was a span of 13 bases. The CDR3 length is 14 residues. CDR3 sequence reads: CASTNRDYNEKLFF. The CDR3 DNA is TGTGCCAGCACGAACCGAGACTATAATGAAAAACTGTTTTTT.

V gene TRBV21-1 combines with J gene TRBJ2-6; the table calls TRBD2, which could not be checked here. TRBV21-1 is described as a pseudogene. CDR3 length: 16 residues. CDR3 amino acids: CASSSQRETGANVLTF. DNA for the CDR3: TGTGCCAGCAGCTCGCAGCGGGAAACTGGGGCCAACGTCCTGACTTTC.

The chain recombines TRBV10-3 with TRBJ1-2, with 9 bases identical to TRBD1. The CDR3 spans 16 residues. V lost 4 bases and J lost 5; bases outside the gene matches: 11. The germline V gene encodes CDR1 ENHRY and CDR2 SYGVKD. CDR3 amino acids: CAISGTPTGGAYGYTF. CDR3 DNA sequence: TGTGCCATCAGTGGGACGCCTACAGGGGGCGCTTATGGCTACACCTTC.

V and J are TRBV28 and TRBJ1-5, with 8 positions matching TRBD1. This CDR3 has 16 amino acids. V lost 5 bases, J lost 3 bases, and 9 bases stayed unmatched. Germline CDR1 reads MDHEN; CDR2 reads SYDVKM. The chain's CDR3 is CASSSSGTGPNQPQHF. As DNA, the CDR3 is TGTGCCAGCAGTAGTTCCGGGACAGGCCCCAATCAGCCCCAGCATTTT.

V usage is TRBV27 and J usage is TRBJ1-6; D gene ambiguous. Trimming took off 5 bases at V and 10 bases at J, with 12 bases between the two ends. CDR1 and CDR2 (germline): MNHEY, SMNVEV (reference sequence). This CDR3 is 13 amino acids long. The CDR3 DNA sequence: TGTGCCAGCAGTACAAGACACGAATCACCCCTCCACTTT. As protein: CASSTRHESPLHF.

This clone was recorded only once. The V gene is TRBV28, the J gene TRBJ2-7; 10 nucleotides match TRBD2. In germline, CDR1 is MDHEN, CDR2 SYDVKM. V lost 7 bases and J lost 4; bases outside the gene matches: 10. This CDR3 is 15 amino acids long. The CDR3 reads CASKEPGLAKYEQYF. CDR3 nucleotide sequence: TGTGCCAGCAAAGAACCGGGACTAGCGAAATACGAGCAGTACTTC. The full variable domain, rest sourced from reference TRBV28 and TRBJ2-7, is DVKVTQSSRYLVKRTGEKVFLECVQDMDHENMFWYRQDPGLGLRLIYFSYDVKMKEKGDIPEGYSVSREKKERFSLILESASTNQTSMYLCASKEPGLAKYEQYFGPGTRLTVT.

This chain uses TRBV20-1 with TRBJ2-3, with D unresolved. CDR1 is DFQATT and CDR2 is SNEGSKA in the germline V gene (reference sequence). V shed 6 bases and J shed 4 bases, with 8 bases lying between them. The CDR3 length is 11 residues. In nucleotides, the CDR3 is TGCAGTGCGCGAGGATCAGATACGCAGTATTTT. Protein sequence: CSARGSDTQYF.

V and J are TRBV14 and TRBJ2-1; 7 nucleotides line up with TRBD2. The CDR3 loop spans 15 amino acids. V was pared by 4 bases and J by 3 bases, with 6 bases of the junction left unmatched. CDR1 and CDR2 from the germline V gene are SGHDN and FVKESK. CDR3 coding DNA: TGTGCCAGCAGCCCCTCCGGGGGGAACTACAATGAGCAGTTCTTC. Its protein product is CASSPSGGNYNEQFF.

This sequence joins TRBV19 and TRBJ2-2, with D perhaps matching TRBD2 (6 bases). This CDR3 is 14 amino acids long. Germline V gives CDR1 LNHDA, CDR2 SQIVND (reference sequence). V lost 10 bases, J lost 5 bases, and 17 bases lay in between. DNA for the CDR3: TGTGCCACCCGGGGGACCCATCAGACCGGGGAGCTGTTTTTT. The encoded protein is CATRGTHQTGELFF.

V usage is TRBV9 and J usage is TRBJ2-6, with a weak D call TRBD2 (5 bases). The CDR3 runs 19 residues. Germline CDR1 reads SGDLS; CDR2 reads YYNGEE. V dropped 4 bases and J dropped 0 bases, with 20 bases sitting between them. CDR3 region: CASSTQTAMRDSGANVLTF. The DNA of the CDR3 is TGTGCCAGCAGCACACAGACGGCAATGAGGGACTCTGGGGCCAACGTCCTGACTTTC.

This chain links TRBV7-9 with TRBJ2-2; possibly TRBD2 for D (5 bases). CDR1 SEHNR and CDR2 FQNEAQ come from the germline V gene (reference sequence). The length of the CDR3 is 13 residues. Trimming removed 0 bases from V and 14 bases from J, with 13 bases in between. CDR3: CASSLAPERVLFF. The DNA of the CDR3 is TGTGCCAGCAGCTTAGCGCCCGAGAGGGTTCTGTTTTTT.

This sequence joins TRBV5-1 and TRBJ1-2; D is perhaps TRBD1 (6 bases). CDR3 length: 14 amino acids. V lost 6 bases and J lost 2, with 14 bases in between. CDR1 is SGHRS and CDR2 is YFSETQ in the germline V gene. The CDR3 DNA reads as TGCGCCAGCAACGCAGGGGATCCAAACTATGGCTACACCTTC. This codes for CASNAGDPNYGYTF.

The V and J genes are TRBV5-1 and TRBJ2-7; TRBD2 is a possible D gene (5 bases). The V and J ends lost 0 bases and 0 bases respectively, with 13 bases between them. The CDR3 has 16 residues. CDR1 SGHRS and CDR2 YFSETQ come from the germline V gene. CDR3 residues: CASSLGPGLRSYEQYF. The CDR3 DNA is TGCGCCAGCAGCTTGGGCCCAGGACTGCGCTCCTACGAGCAGTACTTC.

V usage is TRBV19 and J usage is TRBJ2-7; 8 nucleotides align to TRBD2. This CDR3 spans 13 amino acids. The V gene end was trimmed by 3 bases and the J gene end by 7 bases; junction bases not matched to a gene: 5. CDR1 is LNHDA and CDR2 is SQIVND in the germline V gene (reference sequence). The CDR3 reads CASSITGLGEQYF. The CDR3 region has the DNA TGTGCCAGTAGTATTACGGGACTAGGGGAGCAGTACTTC.

This clone came up a few times. This rearrangement joins TRBV12-3 or TRBV12-4 to TRBJ2-7; D may be TRBD2 (6 bases). The V end lost 8 bases, the J end lost 9 bases, and 17 bases lay between the germline ends. This CDR3 comprises 12 residues. This CDR3 is CASGPGLIGQYF. The CDR3 bases are TGTGCCAGCGGACCGGGACTTATAGGGCAGTACTTC.

The chain joins TRBV6-2 or TRBV6-3 to TRBJ2-7; 9 bases agree with TRBD1. The germline V gene encodes CDR1 MNHEY and CDR2 SVGEGT. The CDR3 runs to 15 residues. The trim removed 5 bases at V and 3 bases at J, leaving 8 bases unmatched. The CDR3 spells CASSPPGQGNYEQYF. CDR3 DNA: TGTGCCAGCAGTCCCCCGGGACAGGGAAACTACGAGCAGTACTTC.

The V call is TRBV18, the J call TRBJ2-3, with 10 bases identical to TRBD2. Per the germline V gene, CDR1 is KGHSH and CDR2 is LQKENI. The CDR3 is made up of 16 amino acids. V lost 0 bases, J lost 4 bases, and 4 bases stayed unmatched. As DNA, the CDR3 is TGTGCCAGCTCACCACCGATTAGCGGGAGGTCAGATACGCAGTATTTT. Amino acids: CASSPPISGRSDTQYF.

V gene TRBV7-2 combines with J gene TRBJ2-5; the match to TRBD2 covers 10 bases. With V trimmed by 2 bases and J by 4 bases, 7 bases remained unmatched. Per germline, CDR1 SGHTA and CDR2 FQGNSA. The length of the CDR3 is 16 residues. The DNA of the CDR3 is TGTGCCAGCAGCTTATCGCCTAGCGGGAGTCTAGAGACCCAGTACTTC. Protein sequence: CASSLSPSGSLETQYF.

CDR3 bases: TGTGCCAGCAGCACGGGACAGGGAGGTGGCTACACCTTC. Translation: CASSTGQGGGYTF. The gene calls are TRBV7-9 and TRBJ1-2, with 9 bases aligning to TRBD1. This CDR3 is built from 13 residues. Germline-derived CDR1 and CDR2 are SEHNR and FQNEAQ (reference sequence). Trimming took 5 bases from V and 7 from J; bases not matched to a gene: 5.

The chain joins TRBV7-9 to TRBJ1-1; tentative D call: TRBD1 (6 bases). This CDR3 region has 15 residues. Germline CDR1 reads SEHNR; CDR2 reads FQNEAQ (reference sequence). The ends were cut back, 7 bases at V and 4 bases at J, with 19 bases in the middle. This chain's CDR3 is CASTPSGGFRTEAFF. As DNA, the CDR3 is TGTGCCAGCACCCCCTCGGGGGGCTTTCGCACTGAAGCTTTCTTT. The variable domain in full, completed from reference TRBV7-9 and TRBJ1-1, reads DTGVSQNPRHKITKRGQNVTFRCDPISEHNRLYWYRQTLGQGPEFLTYFQNEAQLEKSRLLSDRFSAERPKGSFSTLEIQRTEQGDSAMYLCASTPSGGFRTEAFFGQGTRLTVV.